The rows below give T cell receptor beta chains drawn from one sample of a study of blood T cell repertoires in COVID-19. TCRdb's table, derived via immunoSEQ multiplex PCR, lists solely in-frame clones and lacks some. This repertoire shows some 320,000 clones, about 87% found once; its top ten account for approximately 5.3%. Sequences were obtained from PBMCs or T cells enriched from blood (not recorded which). These receptor sequences come from a young woman who had recovered from COVID-19. CDR3s include the opening cysteine and the closing phenylalanine or tryptophan. Each record gives: J gene, clone size, D gene, V gene, CDR3 protein, CDR3 DNA. The D gene is left open where the match is weak. The listing skips clone size in some rows; elsewhere it reads once, few, many or a size class.

J: TRBJ1-4
size: -
D: TRBD1
V: TRBV13
CDR3: CASSYGQVWEKLFF
DNA: TGTGCCAGCAGCTATGGACAGGTTTGGGAAAAACTGTTTTTT

J: TRBJ2-1
size: -
D: TRBD2
V: TRBV9
CDR3: CASSVAGGAGEQFF
DNA: TGTGCCAGCAGCGTAGCCGGGGGGGCAGGAGAGCAGTTCTTC

J: TRBJ2-2
size: -
D: -
V: TRBV10-3
CDR3: CASRDRNTGELFF
DNA: TGTGCCTCGCGGGACAGGAACACCGGGGAGCTGTTTTTT

J: TRBJ2-7
size: few
D: -
V: TRBV2
CDR3: CASSEGLGVSYEQYF
DNA: TGTGCCAGCAGTGAGGGTTTAGGGGTGTCCTACGAGCAGTACTTC

J: TRBJ1-2
size: -
D: TRBD1
V: TRBV2
CDR3: CASIRQGAGYTF
DNA: TGTGCCAGCATTCGACAGGGGGCTGGCTACACCTTC

J: TRBJ1-1
size: -
D: -
V: TRBV6-5
CDR3: CASTSLMNTEAFF
DNA: TGTGCCAGCACTAGCCTGATGAACACTGAAGCTTTCTTT

J: TRBJ1-1
size: -
D: TRBD1
V: TRBV7-6
CDR3: CASSSGGAGTEAFF
DNA: TGTGCCAGCAGCTCAGGGGGCGCGGGCACTGAAGCTTTCTTT

J: TRBJ1-1
size: few
D: -
V: TRBV2
CDR3: CASSLRGWDTEAFF
DNA: TGTGCCAGCAGTCTAAGGGGGTGGGACACTGAAGCTTTCTTT

J: TRBJ2-5
size: -
D: -
V: TRBV5-1
CDR3: CASRAGTLFQETQYF
DNA: TGCGCCAGCAGGGCCGGGACTCTGTTTCAAGAGACCCAGTACTTC

J: TRBJ1-2
size: -
D: -
V: TRBV27
CDR3: CASSFLDRMNYGYTF
DNA: TGTGCCAGCAGTTTCCTCGACAGGATGAACTATGGCTACACCTTC

J: TRBJ2-4
size: -
D: -
V: TRBV7-9
CDR3: CASSLGPQNIQYF
DNA: TGTGCCAGCAGCTTAGGGCCACAGAACATTCAGTACTTC

J: TRBJ2-1
size: -
D: TRBD1
V: TRBV19
CDR3: CASSVLRDRGNEQFF
DNA: TGTGCCAGTAGTGTGCTCCGGGACAGGGGAAATGAGCAGTTCTTC

J: TRBJ1-5
size: -
D: -
V: TRBV5-1
CDR3: CASIQGNQPQHF
DNA: TGCGCCAGCATACAGGGTAATCAGCCCCAGCATTTT

J: TRBJ1-4
size: -
D: TRBD1
V: TRBV19
CDR3: CASSINRQGGEKLFF
DNA: TGTGCCAGTAGTATAAATAGACAGGGAGGCGAAAAACTGTTTTTT

J: TRBJ1-3
size: -
D: TRBD1
V: TRBV5-1
CDR3: CASSLRGGGSGNTIYF
DNA: TGCGCCAGCAGCTTGAGAGGGGGCGGCTCTGGAAACACCATATATTTT

J: TRBJ2-3
size: -
D: TRBD2
V: TRBV30
CDR3: CAWTPLAGGPSDTQYF
DNA: TGTGCCTGGACCCCTCTAGCGGGGGGGCCGTCAGATACGCAGTATTTT

J: TRBJ1-3
size: once
D: TRBD1
V: TRBV4-1
CDR3: CASSQVFMGQGNTIYF
DNA: TGCGCCAGCAGCCAAGTCTTTATGGGACAGGGAAACACCATATATTTT